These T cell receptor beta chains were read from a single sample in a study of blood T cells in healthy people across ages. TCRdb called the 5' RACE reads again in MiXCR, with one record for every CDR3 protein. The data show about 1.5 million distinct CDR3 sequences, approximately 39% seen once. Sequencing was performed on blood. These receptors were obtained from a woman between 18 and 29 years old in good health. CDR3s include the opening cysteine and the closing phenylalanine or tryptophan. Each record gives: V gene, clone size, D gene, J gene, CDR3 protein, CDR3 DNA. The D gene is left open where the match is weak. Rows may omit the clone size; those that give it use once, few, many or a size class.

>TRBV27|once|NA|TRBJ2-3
CASSFVGGDDTQYF
TGTGCCAGCAGTTTTGTCGGGGGTGATGATACGCAGTATTTT
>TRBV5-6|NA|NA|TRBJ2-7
CASSLESHYEQYF
TGTGCCAGCAGCTTGGAGTCCCACTACGAGCAGTACTTC
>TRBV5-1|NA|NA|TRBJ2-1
CASSLRDLFIANEQFF
TGCGCCAGCAGCTTGAGGGATCTCTTTATTGCAAATGAGCAGTTCTTC
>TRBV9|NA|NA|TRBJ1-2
CASSAGLMDYGYTF
TGTGCCAGCAGCGCGGGTCTGATGGACTATGGCTACACCTTC
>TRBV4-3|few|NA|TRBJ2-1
CASSRKTRYEQFF
TGCGCCAGCAGCCGGAAAACCAGGTATGAGCAGTTCTTC
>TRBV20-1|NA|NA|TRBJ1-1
CSDATTAEAFF
TGCAGTGATGCCACGACAGCTGAAGCTTTCTTT
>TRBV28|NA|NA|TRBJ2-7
CASSSRVGYSYEQYF
TGTGCCAGCAGTTCACGGGTAGGGTATTCCTACGAGCAGTACTTC
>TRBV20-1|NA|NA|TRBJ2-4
CSARDPARVAKNIQYF
TGCAGTGCTAGAGACCCCGCTCGAGTAGCCAAAAACATTCAGTACTTC
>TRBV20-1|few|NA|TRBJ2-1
CSARVRVDEQFF
TGCAGTGCTAGAGTTAGGGTGGATGAGCAGTTCTTC
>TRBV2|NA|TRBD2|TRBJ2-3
CASSFGLAGMGDTQYF
TGTGCCAGCAGCTTTGGACTAGCGGGAATGGGAGATACGCAGTATTTT
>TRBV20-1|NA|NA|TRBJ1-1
CSARDDAGSGLTFF
TGCAGTGCTAGGGACGACGCGGGTTCTGGGTTGACTTTCTTT
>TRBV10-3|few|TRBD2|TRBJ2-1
CAISEWTSGGPLNEQFF
TGTGCCATCAGTGAGTGGACTAGCGGGGGGCCGCTCAATGAGCAGTTCTTC
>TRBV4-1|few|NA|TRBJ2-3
CASSQDSGSWGTQYF
TGCGCCAGCAGCCAAGATTCGGGCTCCTGGGGTACGCAGTATTTT
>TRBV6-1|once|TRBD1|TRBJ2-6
CASSNRGPKISGANVLTF
TGTGCCAGCAGCAACAGGGGCCCCAAAATCTCTGGGGCCAACGTCCTGACTTTC
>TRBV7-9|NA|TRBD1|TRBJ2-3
CASERQGGDTQYF
TGTGCCAGCGAACGACAGGGGGGAGATACGCAGTATTTT
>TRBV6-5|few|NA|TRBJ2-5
CASKLAFAETQYF
TGTGCCAGCAAACTGGCCTTTGCAGAGACCCAGTACTTC
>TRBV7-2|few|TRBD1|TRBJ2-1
CARQGAYNEQFF
TGTGCCAGACAGGGGGCTTACAATGAGCAGTTCTTC
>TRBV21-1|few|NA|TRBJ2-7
CASSTRWEDEQYF
TGTGCCAGCAGCACGCGGTGGGAGGACGAGCAGTACTTC
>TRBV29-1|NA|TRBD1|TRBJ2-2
CSVGGQGLTGELFF
TGCAGCGTTGGGGGACAGGGATTAACCGGGGAGCTGTTTTTT
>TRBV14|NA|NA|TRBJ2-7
CASSQDLGQATYEQYF
TGTGCCAGCAGCCAAGATCTCGGGCAGGCCACCTACGAGCAGTACTTC
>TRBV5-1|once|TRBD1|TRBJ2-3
CASSVGDSLTDTQYF
TGCGCCAGCAGCGTCGGGGACAGCCTCACAGATACGCAGTATTTT
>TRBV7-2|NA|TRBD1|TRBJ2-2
CASSAITIQGVTGELFF
TGTGCCAGCAGCGCAATAACAATACAGGGGGTAACCGGGGAGCTGTTTTTT
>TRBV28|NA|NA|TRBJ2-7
CASSLGAQSAGQYF
TGTGCCAGCAGTTTGGGGGCACAGTCTGCAGGGCAGTACTTC
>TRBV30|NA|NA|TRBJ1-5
CAWSVQGDQPQHF
TGTGCCTGGAGTGTACAGGGTGATCAGCCCCAGCATTTT
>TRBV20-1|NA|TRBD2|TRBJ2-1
CSASGGGADYNEQFF
TGCAGTGCCAGCGGGGGGGGAGCCGACTACAATGAGCAGTTCTTC
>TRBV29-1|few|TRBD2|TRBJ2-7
CSAKGTSGAYEQYF
TGCAGCGCCAAGGGAACTAGCGGGGCGTACGAGCAGTACTTC
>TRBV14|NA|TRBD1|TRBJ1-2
CASSPDRGVGGYTF
TGTGCCAGCAGCCCGGACAGGGGAGTTGGTGGCTACACCTTC
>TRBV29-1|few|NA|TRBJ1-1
CSVASGAAFF
TGCAGCGTGGCGTCAGGAGCGGCTTTCTTT
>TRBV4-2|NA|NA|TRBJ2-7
CASSQDGALYEQYF
TGTGCCAGCAGCCAAGATGGGGCCCTCTACGAGCAGTACTTC
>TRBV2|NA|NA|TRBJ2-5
CASSDDSETQYF
TGTGCCAGCAGTGATGACAGCGAGACCCAGTACTTC
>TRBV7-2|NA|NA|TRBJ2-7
CASSLRVGVYEQYF
TGTGCCAGCAGCTTACGGGTCGGGGTCTACGAGCAGTACTTC
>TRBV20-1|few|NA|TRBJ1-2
CSARQLSGYTF
TGCAGTGCTAGACAGTTAAGTGGCTACACCTTC
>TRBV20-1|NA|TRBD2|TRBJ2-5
CSASRTSGRLQETQYF
TGCAGTGCTAGTCGGACTAGCGGGAGACTTCAAGAGACCCAGTACTTC
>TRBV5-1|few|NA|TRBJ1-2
CASSLEEGPYGYTF
TGCGCCAGCAGCTTGGAAGAGGGGCCCTATGGCTACACCTTC
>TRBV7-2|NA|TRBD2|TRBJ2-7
CASSAFSGVQYEQYF
TGTGCCAGCAGCGCCTTTAGCGGGGTACAGTACGAGCAGTACTTC
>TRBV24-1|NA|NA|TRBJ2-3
CATRGVGTADTQYF
TGTGCCACCAGGGGGGTCGGGACTGCAGATACGCAGTATTTT
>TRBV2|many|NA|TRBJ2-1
CASSEIREQFF
TGTGCCAGCAGTGAAATCAGGGAGCAGTTCTTC
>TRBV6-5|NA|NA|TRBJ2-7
CASSYGAGHYEQYF
TGTGCCAGCAGTTACGGGGCAGGGCACTACGAGCAGTACTTC
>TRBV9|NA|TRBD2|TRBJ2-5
CASSVARTSENNEQYF
TGTGCCAGCAGCGTAGCTCGGACTAGCGAGAACAATGAGCAGTACTTC
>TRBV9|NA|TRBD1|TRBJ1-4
CASSSRTGDEKLFF
TGTGCCAGCAGCTCCCGGACAGGAGATGAAAAACTGTTTTTT
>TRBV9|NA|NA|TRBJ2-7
CASSVDWGSYEQYF
TGTGCCAGCAGCGTAGATTGGGGTTCCTACGAGCAGTACTTC
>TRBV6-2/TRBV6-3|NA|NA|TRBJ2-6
CASSYSITRGLNGANVLTF
TGTGCCAGCAGTTACTCGATCACCCGGGGGTTGAATGGGGCCAACGTCCTGACTTTC
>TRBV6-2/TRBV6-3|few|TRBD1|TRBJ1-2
CASSLSGGRGYTF
TGCGCCAGCAGCTTATCAGGGGGAAGAGGCTACACCTTC
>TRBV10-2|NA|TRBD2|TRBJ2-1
CASSDGTSALLQFF
TGCGCCAGCAGTGATGGGACTAGCGCCCTTCTACAGTTCTTC
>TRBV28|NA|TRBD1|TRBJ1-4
CATHSPGQPSEKLFF
TGTGCCACCCATTCCCCGGGACAGCCATCGGAAAAACTGTTTTTT
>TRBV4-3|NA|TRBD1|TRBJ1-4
CASSQGTGIREKLFF
TGCGCCAGCAGCCAAGGGACAGGGATTAGGGAAAAACTGTTTTTT
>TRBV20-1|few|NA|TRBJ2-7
CSASPGSSYNEQYF
TGCAGTGCTAGTCCGGGGAGCTCCTACAATGAGCAGTACTTC
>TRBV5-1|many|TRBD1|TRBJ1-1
CASSLGDRNTEAFF
TGCGCCAGCAGCTTGGGGGACAGGAACACTGAAGCTTTCTTT
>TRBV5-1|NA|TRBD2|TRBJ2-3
CASSLGSSGRGYTQYF
TGCGCCAGCAGCTTGGGCTCTAGCGGGAGAGGGTATACGCAGTATTTT
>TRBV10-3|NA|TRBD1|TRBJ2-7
CAIGGTGSGEQYF
TGTGCCATCGGAGGGACAGGGTCGGGGGAGCAGTACTTC
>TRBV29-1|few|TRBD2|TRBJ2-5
CSVVPSGVGETQYF
TGCAGCGTTGTTCCTAGCGGGGTCGGGGAGACCCAGTACTTC
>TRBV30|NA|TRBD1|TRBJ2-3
CAWGQGASSTDTQYF
TGTGCCTGGGGACAGGGGGCGTCCAGCACAGATACGCAGTATTTT
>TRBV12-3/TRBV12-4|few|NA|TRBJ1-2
CASSFAKNYGYTF
TGTGCCAGCAGTTTCGCTAAGAACTATGGCTACACCTTC